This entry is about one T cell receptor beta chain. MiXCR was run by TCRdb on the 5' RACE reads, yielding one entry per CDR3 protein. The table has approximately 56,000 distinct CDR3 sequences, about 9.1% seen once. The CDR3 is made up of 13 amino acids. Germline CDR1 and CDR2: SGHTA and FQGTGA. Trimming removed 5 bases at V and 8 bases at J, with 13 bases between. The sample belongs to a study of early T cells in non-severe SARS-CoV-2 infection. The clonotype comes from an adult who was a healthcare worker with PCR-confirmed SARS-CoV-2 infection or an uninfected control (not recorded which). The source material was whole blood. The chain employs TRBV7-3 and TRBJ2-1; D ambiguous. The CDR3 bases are TGTGCCAGCAGCATTTCAGGTATCCATGAGCAGTTCTTC. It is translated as CASSISGIHEQFF.